Below, one T cell receptor beta chain is given with its context. This entry belongs to a study of blood T cell repertoires in COVID-19. V trimming: 6 bases; J trimming: 1 base; junction bases outside the gene matches: 15. This CDR3 has 18 residues. CDR1 and CDR2 (germline): MNHEY, SVGEGT. The authors' processing: Amplification with reference gene primers provided the estimates of nucleated cell counts. Profiling relied on immunoSEQ multiplex PCR, and the TCRdb table lists in-frame clones only, not all of them. Clone size and the V and J calls come from that table; the DNA yielded D and trimming. The data hold around 88,000 clones, with over 70% observed a single time.

The sample was peripheral blood. The clonotype originates from a man in his fifties or sixties with acute or convalescent COVID-19. V and J are TRBV6-2 or TRBV6-3 and TRBJ1-5; 7 bases align to TRBD1. The CDR3: CASSWDRRALKSNQPQHF. For the CDR3, the DNA is TGTGCCAGCAGCTGGGACAGAAGAGCCCTCAAAAGCAATCAGCCCCAGCATTTT.